A single sample is the source of the 14 T cell receptor beta chains below, sequenced in a study of early T cells in non-severe SARS-CoV-2 infection. TCRdb recomputed calls from the 5' RACE reads with MiXCR, one row per CDR3 protein. Of some 82,000 distinct CDR3 sequences in the sample, roughly 5.7% were seen once. Sequenced sample: whole blood. The receptor source for this set is an adult who was a healthcare worker with PCR-confirmed SARS-CoV-2 infection or an uninfected control (not recorded which).

A few counts support this clonotype. The rearrangement uses TRBV12-3 or TRBV12-4 and TRBJ2-2; 8 positions agree with TRBD1. V lost 6 bases to trimming and J lost 0 bases; unmatched junction nucleotides: 6. The CDR3 runs 16 residues. The CDR3 DNA reads TGTGCCAGCAGGATAGGACAGGGAACGAACACCGGGGAGCTGTTTTTT. Its translation: CASRIGQGTNTGELFF.

Ten or more counts support this clonotype. The CDR3, as DNA: TGTGCCAGAGCAGAATTCTACACTGAAGCTTTCTTT. Residues: CARAEFYTEAFF. The chain has TRBV2 and TRBJ1-1; D is unclear. The CDR3 has 12 amino acids. Looked up from germline, CDR1 is SNHLY and CDR2 is FYNNEI. V was clipped by 9 bases and J by 3 bases, with 11 bases between them.

This clonotype has a count of ten or more. The V call is TRBV24-1, the J call TRBJ2-5, with D tentatively TRBD2 (5 bases). The CDR3 totals 18 residues. V dropped 3 bases and J dropped 4 bases, with 23 bases sitting between them. The germline CDR1 and CDR2 sequences are KGHDR and SFDVKD. For the CDR3, the DNA is TGTGCCACCAGTGATCCAACCGGGATCTCGGCCCCCCTAGAGACCCAGTACTTC. Encoded protein: CATSDPTGISAPLETQYF.

This chain uses TRBV14 with TRBJ2-1; D is unclear. Per the germline V gene, CDR1 is SGHDN and CDR2 is FVKESK. The CDR3 is 12 residues long. V shed 1 base and J shed 9 bases, with 7 bases lying between them. This CDR3 reads CASSQVSTEQFF. CDR3 in DNA: TGTGCCAGCAGCCAAGTGTCGACTGAGCAGTTCTTC.

The chain couples TRBV15 to TRBJ2-6, with D possibly being TRBD1 (6 bases). Germline V CDR1 and CDR2: LNHNV, YYDKDF (reference sequence). The CDR3 has 16 amino acids. V lost 0 bases to trimming and J lost 4 bases, with 10 bases between them. This chain's CDR3 is CATSRDRGPGANVLTF. CDR3 DNA sequence: TGTGCCACCAGCAGAGACAGGGGTCCCGGGGCCAACGTCCTGACTTTC.

This clonotype was seen ten or more times. The chain joins TRBV5-6 to TRBJ1-4, with 7 nucleotides matching TRBD1. Per the germline V gene, CDR1 is SGHDT and CDR2 is YYEEEE. The CDR3 consists of 16 residues. The junction had 11 bases not matched to a gene; V was cut back by 4 bases and J by 5 bases. The CDR3 region has the DNA TGTGCCAGCAGCGCCTACCTAACAGGGGACAATGAAAAACTGTTTTTT. This encodes CASSAYLTGDNEKLFF.

This clonotype occurred a few times. This rearrangement joins TRBV5-4 to TRBJ2-7, with TRBD1 matching over 8 bases. V gave up 5 bases and J gave up 6 bases; unmatched junction bases: 7. From germline, CDR1 is SGHNT and CDR2 YYREEE (reference sequence). The CDR3 runs to 13 residues. CDR3 nucleotides: TGTGCCAGCAGTTATTTTGGACAGGGCGAGCAGTACTTC. This sequence encodes CASSYFGQGEQYF.

This clonotype has just a few counts. This chain uses TRBV12-3 or TRBV12-4 with TRBJ1-1; D remains ambiguous. The CDR3 has 13 amino acids. V was cut by 3 bases and J by 5 bases, with 10 bases left in between. The CDR3 loop reads CASSFKGGTEAFF. The CDR3 DNA is TGTGCCAGCAGTTTTAAGGGAGGGACTGAAGCTTTCTTT.

This clonotype has more than one count but fewer than ten. This chain joins TRBV18 and TRBJ1-1, with TRBD1 matching 7 bases. This CDR3 spans 15 amino acids. Germline V gene sequence: CDR1 KGHSH, CDR2 LQKENI. V lost 0 bases to trimming and J lost 4 bases; unmatched junction nucleotides: 5. DNA for the CDR3: TGTGCCAGCTCACCACCTCACAGGGGAAGCACTGAAGCTTTCTTT. Translated, it gives CASSPPHRGSTEAFF. The complete variable domain, with remaining parts taken from reference TRBV18 and TRBJ1-1, reads NAGVMQNPRHLVRRRGQEARLRCSPMKGHSHVYWYRQLPEEGLKFMVYLQKENIIDESGMPKERFSAEFPKEGPSILRIQQVVRGDSAAYFCASSPPHRGSTEAFFGQGTRLTVV.

The J gene is TRBJ2-4, the V gene TRBV19, with 7 positions matching TRBD1. The CDR3 contains 12 residues. V trimming: 7 bases; J trimming: 7 bases; junction bases outside the gene matches: 4. Germline V lookup: CDR1 LNHDA, CDR2 SQIVND (reference sequence). Written as DNA, the CDR3 is TGTGCCAGTACGGACAGGACCAACATTCAGTACTTC. This codes for CASTDRTNIQYF.

This clonotype was seen many times. The CDR3 DNA is TGTGCCAGCAGCCTGGGACTAGCGGACCCGGCGTATGGCAATGAGCAGTTCTTC. Residues: CASSLGLADPAYGNEQFF. The V gene is TRBV4-2, the J gene TRBJ2-1; TRBD2 matches at 11 bases. V gave up 4 bases and J gave up 6 bases; unmatched junction bases: 14. The V gene's germline CDR1 is LGHNA and CDR2 YNFKEQ. The CDR3 loop spans 18 amino acids.

The chain carries TRBV10-3 and TRBJ1-4, with 9 bases that match TRBD1. Germline V gene sequence: CDR1 ENHRY, CDR2 SYGVKD. The CDR3 length is 14 residues. The trim removed 6 bases at V and 4 bases at J, leaving 3 bases unmatched. The CDR3 region is CAIRADRGNEKLFF. CDR3 in DNA: TGTGCCATCAGAGCGGACAGGGGTAATGAAAAACTGTTTTTT.

This clonotype was recorded at least ten times. V usage is TRBV20-1 and J usage is TRBJ2-1, with TRBD1 identical over 11 bases. The ends lost 2 bases at V and 6 bases at J; junction bases unmatched: 6. The germline V gene encodes CDR1 DFQATT and CDR2 SNEGSKA (reference sequence). This CDR3 contains 15 residues. The CDR3 nucleotides are TGCAGTGCTAGATCTGGACAGGGGGCCGTCAATGAGCAGTTCTTC. Translation gives CSARSGQGAVNEQFF.

This clonotype was seen ten or more times. Germline and junction disagree at one end, which may indicate a read error. The chain carries TRBV2 and TRBJ2-3; 9 nucleotides line up with TRBD1. This CDR3 has 15 residues. Germline V lookup: CDR1 SNHLY, CDR2 FYNNEI. CDR3 sequence: CASSLDRGKGDTQFF. The CDR3 nucleotides read TGTGCCAGCAGCCTGGACAGGGGAAAAGGAGATACGCAGTTTTTT.